Listed below are T cell receptor beta chains from one sample, sequenced in a study of blood T cell repertoires in COVID-19. Profiled with immunoSEQ multiplex PCR; TCRdb holds only in-frame clones, not every one. The table lists 80,000 or so clones, 82% of them singletons. The sequencing sample was made of peripheral blood. The receptors were sampled from a man aged 60 to 75 with acute or convalescent COVID-19. The CDR3 runs from the conserved cysteine through the conserved F or W. D genes are given only for firm matches. Some rows have no size entry. The others give once, few or many, or a class for an expanded clone.

CDR3aa: CSDRGIGTDTQYF; CDR3nt: TGCAGCGACAGGGGAATCGGGACAGATACGCAGTATTTT; v_gene: TRBV29-1; abundance: -; d_gene: TRBD1; j_gene: TRBJ2-3; len: 13
CDR3aa: CASSLIADSLGYTF; CDR3nt: TGTGCCAGCAGCTTAATCGCTGACTCTTTAGGCTACACCTTC; v_gene: TRBV7-6; abundance: few; d_gene: -; j_gene: TRBJ1-2; len: 14
CDR3aa: CASSLGLAGGRDTQYF; CDR3nt: TGTGCCAGCAGCTTAGGGCTAGCGGGAGGGAGGGATACGCAGTATTTT; v_gene: TRBV11-2; abundance: -; d_gene: TRBD2; j_gene: TRBJ2-3; len: 16
CDR3aa: CASSEAARGGYTF; CDR3nt: TGTGCCAGCAGTGAAGCGGCCAGGGGTGGCTACACCTTC; v_gene: TRBV6-1; abundance: once; d_gene: -; j_gene: TRBJ1-2; len: 13
CDR3aa: CASSSSQPQHF; CDR3nt: TGTGCCAGCAGTTCCAGTCAGCCCCAGCATTTT; v_gene: TRBV6-5; abundance: -; d_gene: -; j_gene: TRBJ1-5; len: 11
CDR3aa: CASSQDSQGIGKETQYF; CDR3nt: TGCGCCAGCAGCCAGGATTCACAGGGAATAGGAAAAGAGACCCAGTACTTC; v_gene: TRBV4-1; abundance: -; d_gene: -; j_gene: TRBJ2-5; len: 17
CDR3aa: CASSLEDTQYF; CDR3nt: TGTGCCAGCAGTTTGGAGGATACGCAGTATTTT; v_gene: TRBV12-3/TRBV12-4; abundance: -; d_gene: -; j_gene: TRBJ2-3; len: 11
CDR3aa: CASSIVGSGYTF; CDR3nt: TGTGCCAGTAGTATAGTAGGGAGCGGCTACACCTTC; v_gene: TRBV19; abundance: -; d_gene: -; j_gene: TRBJ1-2; len: 12
CDR3aa: CASSFGESYEQYF; CDR3nt: TGCGCCAGCAGCTTCGGGGAATCCTACGAGCAGTACTTC; v_gene: TRBV5-1; abundance: -; d_gene: -; j_gene: TRBJ2-7; len: 13
CDR3aa: CAATSGGPTSTDTQYF; CDR3nt: TGTGCTGCGACTAGCGGGGGGCCTACTAGCACAGATACGCAGTATTTT; v_gene: TRBV5-4; abundance: -; d_gene: TRBD2; j_gene: TRBJ2-3; len: 16
CDR3aa: CASRFLAEGETQYF; CDR3nt: TGTGCCAGCAGATTCCTAGCGGAGGGAGAGACCCAGTACTTC; v_gene: TRBV3-1/TRBV3-2; abundance: once; d_gene: TRBD2; j_gene: TRBJ2-5; len: 14
CDR3aa: CASRAGTTTDTQYF; CDR3nt: TGTGCCAGCAGGGCGGGTACGACCACAGATACGCAGTATTTT; v_gene: TRBV27; abundance: -; d_gene: -; j_gene: TRBJ2-3; len: 14
CDR3aa: CASSLNFGTENTGELFF; CDR3nt: TGTGCCAGCAGCTTAAATTTCGGGACAGAGAACACCGGGGAGCTGTTTTTT; v_gene: TRBV7-9; abundance: -; d_gene: TRBD1; j_gene: TRBJ2-2; len: 17
CDR3aa: CASSWTPYNSPLHF; CDR3nt: TGTGCCAGCAGCTGGACACCATATAATTCACCCCTCCACTTT; v_gene: TRBV6-2/TRBV6-3; abundance: -; d_gene: -; j_gene: TRBJ1-6; len: 14
CDR3aa: CASSPQGPYEKLFF; CDR3nt: TGCGCCAGCAGCCCACAGGGTCCCTATGAAAAACTGTTTTTT; v_gene: TRBV5-1; abundance: -; d_gene: -; j_gene: TRBJ1-4; len: 14
CDR3aa: CASSSIPGQQETQYF; CDR3nt: TGTGCCAGCAGCTCGATCCCGGGACAACAAGAGACCCAGTACTTC; v_gene: TRBV7-2; abundance: -; d_gene: -; j_gene: TRBJ2-5; len: 15
CDR3aa: CAISERVQGARSYGYTF; CDR3nt: TGTGCCATCAGTGAGCGGGTCCAGGGGGCCCGGTCCTATGGCTACACCTTC; v_gene: TRBV10-3; abundance: -; d_gene: TRBD1; j_gene: TRBJ1-2; len: 17
CDR3aa: CASSPTGSYGYTF; CDR3nt: TGTGCCAGCAGCCCGACAGGAAGCTATGGCTACACCTTC; v_gene: TRBV7-3; abundance: -; d_gene: -; j_gene: TRBJ1-2; len: 13
CDR3aa: CASSQVLSPLHF; CDR3nt: TGCGCCAGCAGCCAAGTTCTCTCACCCCTCCACTTT; v_gene: TRBV4-1; abundance: -; d_gene: -; j_gene: TRBJ1-6; len: 12
CDR3aa: CSASAGQGVAPLHF; CDR3nt: TGCAGTGCTAGTGCCGGGCAAGGGGTTGCACCCCTCCACTTT; v_gene: TRBV20-1; abundance: -; d_gene: -; j_gene: TRBJ1-6; len: 14
CDR3aa: CASSLVLAGTDTQYF; CDR3nt: TGCGCCAGCAGCTTGGTGCTAGCGGGCACAGATACGCAGTATTTT; v_gene: TRBV5-1; abundance: -; d_gene: TRBD2; j_gene: TRBJ2-3; len: 15
CDR3aa: CASSYIAGATDTQYF; CDR3nt: TGCGCCAGCAGCTATATAGCGGGCGCCACAGATACGCAGTATTTT; v_gene: TRBV5-1; abundance: -; d_gene: TRBD2; j_gene: TRBJ2-3; len: 15
CDR3aa: CASSIPGASGSLNF; CDR3nt: TGTGCCAGCAGCATACCGGGGGCTAGCGGCTCCTTGAACTTC; v_gene: TRBV7-2; abundance: -; d_gene: -; j_gene: TRBJ2-7; len: 14
CDR3aa: CASSMQGAISNQPQHF; CDR3nt: TGTGCCAGTAGTATGCAGGGGGCGATCAGCAATCAGCCCCAGCATTTT; v_gene: TRBV19; abundance: -; d_gene: TRBD1; j_gene: TRBJ1-5; len: 16
CDR3aa: CASSSPGTSGRETQYF; CDR3nt: TGTGCCAGCAGCTCCCCGGGGACTAGCGGGAGAGAGACCCAGTACTTC; v_gene: TRBV7-9; abundance: once; d_gene: TRBD2; j_gene: TRBJ2-5; len: 16
CDR3aa: CASSQDGGGYNEQFF; CDR3nt: TGTGCCAGCAGCCAAGATGGCGGGGGGTACAATGAGCAGTTCTTC; v_gene: TRBV3-1/TRBV3-2; abundance: -; d_gene: TRBD2; j_gene: TRBJ2-1; len: 15
CDR3aa: CASSILGGGQNTGELFF; CDR3nt: TGTGCCAGTAGTATCCTAGGCGGGGGCCAGAACACCGGGGAGCTGTTTTTT; v_gene: TRBV19; abundance: -; d_gene: -; j_gene: TRBJ2-2; len: 17
CDR3aa: CASNSGANSPLHF; CDR3nt: TGTGCCAGCAATAGTGGGGCCAATTCACCCCTCCACTTT; v_gene: TRBV28; abundance: -; d_gene: -; j_gene: TRBJ1-6; len: 13
CDR3aa: CASSRPGGINHNEQFF; CDR3nt: TGTGCCAGCTCCCGCCCGGGAGGAATTAATCACAATGAGCAGTTCTTC; v_gene: TRBV18; abundance: once; d_gene: TRBD2; j_gene: TRBJ2-1; len: 16
CDR3aa: CASSQAQPGLGTNEQFF; CDR3nt: TGTGCCAGCAGCCAAGCGCAACCGGGACTAGGAACCAATGAGCAGTTCTTC; v_gene: TRBV3-1/TRBV3-2; abundance: once; d_gene: TRBD2; j_gene: TRBJ2-1; len: 17
CDR3aa: CAIVGGGNGYTF; CDR3nt: TGTGCCATCGTTGGGGGGGGAAATGGCTACACCTTC; v_gene: TRBV10-3; abundance: -; d_gene: -; j_gene: TRBJ1-2; len: 12
CDR3aa: CASSQVGTGYNEQFF; CDR3nt: TGCGCCAGCAGCCAAGTGGGAACAGGTTACAATGAGCAGTTCTTC; v_gene: TRBV4-3; abundance: -; d_gene: -; j_gene: TRBJ2-1; len: 15
CDR3aa: CASSSQGADGYTF; CDR3nt: TGCGCCAGCAGCTCACAGGGGGCGGATGGCTACACCTTC; v_gene: TRBV5-1; abundance: -; d_gene: TRBD1; j_gene: TRBJ1-2; len: 13
CDR3aa: CSSTGTAKETQYF; CDR3nt: TGCAGCTCAACCGGGACTGCTAAAGAGACCCAGTACTTC; v_gene: TRBV29-1; abundance: -; d_gene: -; j_gene: TRBJ2-5; len: 13
CDR3aa: CASSLVSLAGNTIYF; CDR3nt: TGTGCCAGCAGCTTGGTTAGTCTGGCTGGAAACACCATATATTTT; v_gene: TRBV5-5; abundance: -; d_gene: -; j_gene: TRBJ1-3; len: 15
CDR3aa: CASSRGAGTSYEQYF; CDR3nt: TGTGCCAGCAGCCGAGGGGCAGGGACATCCTACGAGCAGTACTTC; v_gene: TRBV7-8; abundance: -; d_gene: -; j_gene: TRBJ2-7; len: 15
CDR3aa: CASSLARDNYGYTF; CDR3nt: TGTGCCAGCAGCTTAGCGCGGGACAACTATGGCTACACCTTC; v_gene: TRBV7-2; abundance: -; d_gene: -; j_gene: TRBJ1-2; len: 14